This T cell receptor (beta chain) was sequenced during a study of identifying expanded T cells in peripheral blood. The table came from immunoSEQ multiplex PCR; TCRdb's copy has only in-frame clones and leaves some out. The table records about 74,000 clones, almost 85% of them present only once. The V and J ends lost 3 bases and 6 bases, in that order; junction bases with no gene match: 13. Per the germline V gene, CDR1 is LNHDA and CDR2 is SQIVND (reference sequence). The length of the CDR3 is 17 residues. Material for sequencing was blood. The rearrangement uses TRBV19 and TRBJ1-5, with 8 bases lining up with TRBD1. The receptor's source is a person aged 18 to 70 in good health. DNA of the CDR3: TGTGCCAGTAGTATCGCCCGCGGCCCAGGGGGCATTCAGCCCCAGCATTTT. As protein: CASSIARGPGGIQPQHF.